The 27 T cell receptor beta chains listed next were all sequenced from one sample in a study of blood T cell repertoires in COVID-19 (TCRdb year 2020). Library prep was done by the immunoSEQ multiplex PCR assay. The clones in this table, taken by TCRdb from immuneACCESS, are in-frame only. Not every clone is retained; where verified, under half of the shortfall comes from an unresolved V gene, and the cause of the rest is unknown. The sample table contains some 45,000 clones; only one count was recorded for 83% of them. Approximately 8.4% of the sample lies in the top ten. Sequencing was performed on peripheral blood. The receptors were sampled from an elderly man in a cohort sampled during active COVID-19.

The chain recombines TRBV30 with TRBJ1-1, with 9 bases matching TRBD1. Unmatched junction bases numbered 6, after V lost 2 bases and J lost 5 bases. The CDR3 runs 14 residues. CDR1 and CDR2 from the germline V gene are GTSNPN and SVGIG (reference sequence). The CDR3 DNA reads TGTGCCTGGAGTACGGGACAGGGCCGGACTGAAGCTTTCTTT. Amino acids: CAWSTGQGRTEAFF.

J is TRBJ1-4 and V is TRBV25-1; D unclear. Germline CDR1 is MGHDK and CDR2 is SYGVNS. With 5 bases removed from V and 7 bases from J, the gap between germline ends came to 14 bases. The CDR3 loop spans 14 amino acids. In nucleotides, the CDR3 is TGTGCCAGCAGTCTGCGGGGAAGCAGTGAAAAACTGTTTTTT. This translates into CASSLRGSSEKLFF.

This chain connects TRBV10-3 to TRBJ1-5; D gene unclear. The germline CDR1 and CDR2 sequences are ENHRY and SYGVKD. V lost 2 bases, J lost 4 bases, and 12 bases lay in between. The CDR3 covers 15 residues. CDR3 loop: CAISEGRQANQPQHF. CDR3 coding DNA: TGTGCCATCAGTGAGGGCAGGCAGGCAAATCAGCCCCAGCATTTT.

This clone was seen a few times. V and J are TRBV4-1 and TRBJ2-7; 10 bases fit TRBD1. After removal of 3 bases from V and 4 bases from J, the junction contained 9 bases not matched to a gene. Per germline, CDR1 MGHRA and CDR2 YSYEKL. This CDR3 region has 16 residues. CDR3: CASSQTPGTGVYEQYF. CDR3 DNA sequence: TGCGCCAGCAGCCAGACCCCCGGGACAGGGGTGTACGAGCAGTACTTC.

The genes are TRBV28 and TRBJ2-3; D unresolved. V was cut by 3 bases and J by 8 bases, with 12 bases left in between. The CDR3 loop spans 13 amino acids. From germline, CDR1 is MDHEN and CDR2 SYDVKM. The CDR3 reads CASSFLSHSTQYF. The CDR3 nucleotides are TGTGCCAGCAGTTTTCTAAGTCACAGTACGCAGTATTTT.

This chain joins TRBV5-4 and TRBJ1-5, with no clear D. V was cut by 3 bases and J by 10 bases, with 20 bases left in between. Germline lookup yields CDR1 SGHNT and CDR2 YYREEE (reference sequence). The CDR3 has 15 residues. This chain's CDR3 is CASSYLYPILPPQHF. The CDR3 nucleotides are TGTGCCAGCAGCTATTTATATCCGATCCTACCACCCCAGCATTTT.

The chain is built from TRBV6-2 or TRBV6-3 and TRBJ1-2; D call uncertain. V was trimmed by 5 bases and J by 2 bases, leaving 12 bases between them. This CDR3 contains 14 residues. Looked up from germline, CDR1 is MNHEY and CDR2 is SVGEGT. The CDR3 region is CASSTFQTNYGYTF. The CDR3 region has the DNA TGTGCCAGCAGTACCTTCCAGACAAACTATGGCTACACCTTC.

The gene calls are TRBV6-2 or TRBV6-3 and TRBJ2-1; weak D call: TRBD1 (5 bases). The CDR3 has 15 residues. V was clipped by 0 bases and J by 7 bases, with 13 bases between them. In germline, CDR1 is MNHEY, CDR2 SVGEGT. CDR3 loop: CASSYSGQGWNEQFF. The CDR3 DNA follows: TGTGCCAGCAGTTACTCGGGGCAGGGCTGGAATGAGCAGTTCTTC.

The genes are TRBV5-1 and TRBJ1-4, with a weak D call TRBD1 (5 bases). V was pared by 4 bases and J by 7 bases, with 17 bases between. CDR1 is SGHRS and CDR2 is YFSETQ in the germline V gene. CDR3 length: 15 amino acids. As DNA, the CDR3 is TGCGCCAGCAGCGATGGGGGGTCCACGGGTGAAAAACTGTTTTTT. Protein product: CASSDGGSTGEKLFF.

The V call is TRBV27, the J call TRBJ2-7; TRBD1 matches at 10 bases. The germline CDR1 and CDR2 sequences are MNHEY and SMNVEV (reference sequence). CDR3 length: 15 residues. V shed 6 bases and J 4 bases; nucleotides not matched to a gene: 9. The DNA of the CDR3 is TGTGCCAGCAGCTATTCCGGGACAGGGGTTTACGAGCAGTACTTC. Translating gives CASSYSGTGVYEQYF.

In this sample, this clone turned up a few times. This rearrangement joins TRBV28 to TRBJ1-2; perhaps TRBD1 as D (6 bases). Trimming shortened V by 8 bases and J by 2 bases, and 12 bases separated the two germline ends. The CDR3 loop spans 13 amino acids. Germline assignment: CDR1 MDHEN and CDR2 SYDVKM. The CDR3 reads CASDGGRNYGYTF. The CDR3 DNA reads as TGTGCCAGCGACGGGGGGCGCAACTATGGCTACACCTTC.

V is TRBV10-3 and J is TRBJ2-7, with 8 bases aligning to TRBD1. With V trimmed by 6 bases and J by 5 bases, 9 bases remained unmatched. This CDR3 spans 14 amino acids. Per germline, CDR1 ENHRY and CDR2 SYGVKD. Here the CDR3 DNA reads TGTGCCATCAGGACCGGGACAGGAAGGGACGAGCAGTACTTC. The encoded protein is CAIRTGTGRDEQYF.

This sequence joins TRBV5-1 and TRBJ1-3; no firm D call. Germline V gene lookup returns CDR1 SGHRS and CDR2 YFSETQ. Trimming shortened V by 3 bases and J by 2 bases, and 12 bases separated the two germline ends. The CDR3 is 15 residues long. The CDR3 nucleotides read TGCGCCAGCAGCTCTCTATCAGGAACTGGAAACACCATATATTTT. Amino acids: CASSSLSGTGNTIYF.

The chain joins TRBV30 to TRBJ1-6; weak D call: TRBD1 (5 bases). Germline loops: CDR1 GTSNPN, CDR2 SVGIG (reference sequence). CDR3 length: 15 residues. The V gene lost 2 bases and the J gene lost 3 bases, with 11 bases spanning the gap. CDR3 nucleotides: TGTGCCTGGAGTAGAGACAGTAACTATAATTCACCCCTCCACTTT. This translates into CAWSRDSNYNSPLHF.

The CDR3 spells CASSFAADAATNEKLFF. The CDR3 nucleotides read TGTGCCAGCAGCTTCGCGGCCGACGCCGCAACTAATGAAAAACTGTTTTTT. V and J are TRBV11-3 and TRBJ1-4; D gene ambiguous. With 3 bases removed from V and 0 bases from J, the gap between germline ends came to 14 bases. The CDR3 runs to 17 residues. Germline V gene data show CDR1 as SGHNT and CDR2 as YENEEA.

The chain combines TRBV7-2 with TRBJ1-2; possibly TRBD1 for D (5 bases). Per the germline V gene, CDR1 is SGHTA and CDR2 is FQGNSA. Trimming took off 4 bases at V and 4 bases at J, with 10 bases between the two ends. The length of the CDR3 is 13 residues. The CDR3 region has the DNA TGTGCCAGCAGCTCCAGGGTTATCTATGGCTACACCTTC. Translating gives CASSSRVIYGYTF.

The chain couples TRBV7-2 to TRBJ1-1, with a weak D call TRBD1 (5 bases). The germline gives CDR1 SGHTA, CDR2 FQGNSA. This CDR3 region has 12 residues. V shed 5 bases and J shed 7 bases, with 11 bases lying between them. CDR3 nucleotide sequence: TGTGCCAGCAGCGCTCAGGGAATTGAAGCTTTCTTT. This translates into CASSAQGIEAFF. The variable domain in full, completed from reference TRBV7-2 and TRBJ1-1, reads GAGVSQSPSNKVTEKGKDVELRCDPISGHTALYWYRQSLGQGLEFLIYFQGNSAPDKSGLPSDRFSAERTGGSVSTLTIQRTQQEDSAVYLCASSAQGIEAFFGQGTRLTVV.

The chain couples TRBV30 to TRBJ1-5, with 7 bases matching TRBD1. Looked up from germline, CDR1 is GTSNPN and CDR2 is SVGIG (reference sequence). V was clipped by 0 bases and J by 9 bases; unmatched bases: 8. The CDR3 is 14 amino acids. CDR3 sequence: CAWSVQGGGMPQHF. CDR3 nucleotides: TGTGCCTGGAGTGTACAAGGGGGCGGGATGCCCCAGCATTTT.

The CDR3 loop reads CASSHRPGLAGGRETQYF. CDR3 DNA: TGTGCCAGCAGTCATAGACCGGGACTAGCGGGGGGTAGGGAGACCCAGTACTTC. The chain recombines TRBV2 with TRBJ2-5, with 15 nucleotides matching TRBD2. The germline V gene has CDR1 SNHLY and CDR2 FYNNEI. The CDR3 length is 18 residues. The trim removed 5 bases at V and 5 bases at J, leaving 12 bases unmatched. Full variable domain (outside the CDR3, taken from reference TRBV2 and TRBJ2-5): EPEVTQTPSHQVTQMGQEVILRCVPISNHLYFYWYRQILGQKVEFLVSFYNNEISEKSEIFDDQFSVERPDGSNFTLKIRSTKLEDSAMYFCASSHRPGLAGGRETQYFGPGTRLLVL.

Only one count was recorded for this clone. The genes are TRBV6-5 and TRBJ2-1; the D is unclear. The CDR3 runs to 11 residues. V lost 5 bases, J lost 8 bases, and 7 bases lay in between. Germline lookup yields CDR1 MNHEY and CDR2 SVGAGI. Written as DNA, the CDR3 is TGTGCCAGCAGTCCCGCGGATGAGCAGTTCTTC. Translated, it gives CASSPADEQFF.

This chain joins TRBV5-1 and TRBJ1-1; D remains ambiguous. V was trimmed by 0 bases and J by 4 bases, leaving 10 bases between them. The germline V gene has CDR1 SGHRS and CDR2 YFSETQ. The CDR3 runs 14 residues. The CDR3: CASSLGVTGTEAFF. Written as DNA, the CDR3 is TGCGCCAGCAGCTTGGGAGTAACGGGCACTGAAGCTTTCTTT. Full variable domain (remainder filled in from reference TRBV5-1 and TRBJ1-1): KAGVTQTPRYLIKTRGQQVTLSCSPISGHRSVSWYQQTPGQGLQFLFEYFSETQRNKGNFPGRFSGRQFSNSRSEMNVSTLELGDSALYLCASSLGVTGTEAFFGQGTRLTVV.

V usage is TRBV15 and J usage is TRBJ2-1; TRBD1 is a possible D gene (5 bases). The germline CDR1 and CDR2 sequences are LNHNV and YYDKDF (reference sequence). This CDR3 has 17 residues. V lost 4 bases, J lost 7 bases, and 23 bases lay in between. CDR3 residues: CATSTGSGQGLINEQFF. The CDR3, as DNA: TGTGCCACCAGCACTGGGTCCGGGCAGGGATTAATAAATGAGCAGTTCTTC.

This clone was seen only once. This chain connects TRBV15 to TRBJ1-1; D call uncertain. The V end lost 1 base, the J end lost 5 bases, and 14 bases lay between the germline ends. CDR1 and CDR2 from the germline V gene are LNHNV and YYDKDF (reference sequence). CDR3 length: 15 amino acids. This CDR3 reads CATSRGEGVWTEAFF. In DNA, the CDR3 is TGTGCCACCAGCAGAGGGGAGGGTGTATGGACTGAAGCTTTCTTT.

V gene TRBV2 combines with J gene TRBJ2-7; D ambiguous. The germline V and J ends were trimmed by 6 bases and 0 bases, with 6 bases remaining between them. Per the germline V gene, CDR1 is SNHLY and CDR2 is FYNNEI. The CDR3 is 12 residues long. DNA of the CDR3: TGTGCCAGCAGCTTGAGCTCCTACGAGCAGTACTTC. Translated: CASSLSSYEQYF.

The chain has TRBV5-4 and TRBJ2-3, with 15 bases aligning to TRBD2. The V and J ends lost 4 bases and 3 bases, in that order; junction bases with no gene match: 3. CDR1 is SGHNT and CDR2 is YYREEE in the germline V gene (reference sequence). The CDR3 sequence is 16 residues long. CDR3 bases: TGTGCCAGCAGCAGGACTAGCGGGGGGGCAACAGATACGCAGTATTTT. It codes for CASSRTSGGATDTQYF.

The chain carries TRBV6-2 or TRBV6-3 and TRBJ1-1, with 8 positions matching TRBD1. The ends lost 2 bases at V and 4 bases at J; junction bases unmatched: 3. Germline V CDR1 and CDR2: MNHEY, SVGEGT. The length of the CDR3 is 14 residues. The CDR3 spells CASSYQGASTEAFF. CDR3 sequence (DNA): TGTGCCAGCAGTTACCAGGGGGCCAGCACTGAAGCTTTCTTT.

The CDR3 reads CASSSSGQGLRETQYF. The CDR3 nucleotides read TGTGCCAGCAGCTCGTCGGGACAGGGGTTACGAGAGACCCAGTACTTC. This sequence joins TRBV5-6 and TRBJ2-5; the match to TRBD1 covers 10 bases. The V segment lost 3 bases and the J segment 4 bases; nucleotides outside the gene matches: 9. The germline V gene has CDR1 SGHDT and CDR2 YYEEEE. CDR3 length: 16 residues.